This entry concerns a single T cell receptor beta chain. Its target is not known. Neighbouring lung, lacking atypia, was collected no less than 2 cm away from the tumor margin. These data are taken from a study of T cells in localized non-small cell lung cancer. Study-level points and caveats: Uninvolved adjacent lung had higher T cell clonality than tumor and all other tissues. Only one tumor region was sequenced, so heterogeneity remains possible. Across samples, adjacent lung featured a median approximately 60 of the top 100 tumor clones.

The CDR3 spans 13 residues. CDR1 is KGHSH and CDR2 is LQKENI in the germline V gene. V was pared by 6 bases and J by 5 bases, with 11 bases between. Assay: immunoSEQ multiplex PCR; the TCRdb copy retains only in-frame clones and omits some. The data show about a thousand clones, with about 19% seen just once and approximately 18% held by the top ten. The sequencing here drew on normal lung tissue next to the tumor, taken before any cancer treatment. The chain links TRBV18 to TRBJ2-1; D ambiguous. The clonotype was recovered from a male donor at least 60 years old with stage III lung adenocarcinoma. The CDR3 sequence: CASSSSEDNEQFF. The CDR3 DNA is TGTGCCAGCTCCTCCAGCGAGGACAATGAGCAGTTCTTC. The variable domain in full, with the rest retrieved from reference TRBV18 and TRBJ2-1, is NAGVMQNPRHLVRRRGQEARLRCSPMKGHSHVYWYRQLPEEGLKFMVYLQKENIIDESGMPKERFSAEFPKEGPSILRIQQVVRGDSAAYFCASSSSEDNEQFFGPGTRLTVL.